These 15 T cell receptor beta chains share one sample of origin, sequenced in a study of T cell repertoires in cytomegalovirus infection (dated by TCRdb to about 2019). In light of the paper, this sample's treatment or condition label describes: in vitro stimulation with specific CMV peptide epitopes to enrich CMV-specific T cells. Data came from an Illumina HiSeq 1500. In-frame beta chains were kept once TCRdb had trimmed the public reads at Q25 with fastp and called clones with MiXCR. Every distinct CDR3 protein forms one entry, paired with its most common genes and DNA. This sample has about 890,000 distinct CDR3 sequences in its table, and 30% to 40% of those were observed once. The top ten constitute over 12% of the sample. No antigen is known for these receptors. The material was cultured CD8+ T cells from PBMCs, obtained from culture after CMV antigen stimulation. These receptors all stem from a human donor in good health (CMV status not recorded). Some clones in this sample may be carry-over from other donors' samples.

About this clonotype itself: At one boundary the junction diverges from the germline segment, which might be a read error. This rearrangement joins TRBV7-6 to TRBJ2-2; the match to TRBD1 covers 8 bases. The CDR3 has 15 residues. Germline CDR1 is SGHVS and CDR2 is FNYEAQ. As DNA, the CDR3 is TGTGCCAACAGCCCAGACAGGGGGAACACCGGGGAGCTGTTTTTT. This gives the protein CANSPDRGNTGELFF.

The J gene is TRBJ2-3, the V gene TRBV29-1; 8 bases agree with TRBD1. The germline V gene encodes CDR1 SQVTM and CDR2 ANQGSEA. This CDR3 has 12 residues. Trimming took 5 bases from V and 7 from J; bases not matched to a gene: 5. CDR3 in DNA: TGCAGCGTTCCAGGGGGCGCAAATACGCAGTATTTT. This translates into CSVPGGANTQYF.

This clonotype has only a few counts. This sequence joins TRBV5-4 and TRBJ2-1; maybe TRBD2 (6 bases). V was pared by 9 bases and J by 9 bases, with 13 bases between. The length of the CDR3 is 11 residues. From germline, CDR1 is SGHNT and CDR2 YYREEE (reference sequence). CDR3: CATGGVGEQFF. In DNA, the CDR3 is TGTGCCACCGGCGGGGTAGGTGAGCAGTTCTTC.

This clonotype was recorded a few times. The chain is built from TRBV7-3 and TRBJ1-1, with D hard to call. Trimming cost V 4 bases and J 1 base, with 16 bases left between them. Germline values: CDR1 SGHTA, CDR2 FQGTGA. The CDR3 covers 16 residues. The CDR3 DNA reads TGTGCCAGCAGCTCCGATAAGGGCCGGGCGAACACTGAAGCTTTCTTT. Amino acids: CASSSDKGRANTEAFF.

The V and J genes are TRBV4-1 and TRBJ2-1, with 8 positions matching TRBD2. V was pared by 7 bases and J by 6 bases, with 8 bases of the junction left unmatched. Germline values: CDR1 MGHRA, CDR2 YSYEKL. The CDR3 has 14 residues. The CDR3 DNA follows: TGCGCCAGCACTTCGGGGGGGGCAGGCAATGAGCAGTTCTTC. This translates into CASTSGGAGNEQFF.

The CDR3 nucleotides read TGTGCCAGCAGTTACCGGGGACGGGCTGAAGCTTTCTTT. It is translated as CASSYRGRAEAFF. V usage is TRBV6-2 or TRBV6-3 and J usage is TRBJ1-1; the D gene is possibly TRBD1 (5 bases). The CDR3 is made up of 13 amino acids. Germline V lookup: CDR1 MNHEY, CDR2 SVGEGT. The ends were cut back, 2 bases at V and 6 bases at J, with 10 bases in the middle.

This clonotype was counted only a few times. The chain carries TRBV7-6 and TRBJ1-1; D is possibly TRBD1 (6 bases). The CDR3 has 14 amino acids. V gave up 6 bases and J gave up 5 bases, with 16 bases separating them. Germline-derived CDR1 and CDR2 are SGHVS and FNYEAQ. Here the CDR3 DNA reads TGTGCCAGCAGTTACAGGGATATGGGTACTGAAGCTTTCTTT. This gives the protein CASSYRDMGTEAFF.

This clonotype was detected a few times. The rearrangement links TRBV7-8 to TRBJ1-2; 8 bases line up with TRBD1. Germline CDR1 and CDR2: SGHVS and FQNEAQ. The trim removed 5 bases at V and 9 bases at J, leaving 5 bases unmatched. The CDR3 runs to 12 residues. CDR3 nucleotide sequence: TGTGCCAGCAGCGAGGACAGGGCTAGCTACACCTTC. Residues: CASSEDRASYTF.

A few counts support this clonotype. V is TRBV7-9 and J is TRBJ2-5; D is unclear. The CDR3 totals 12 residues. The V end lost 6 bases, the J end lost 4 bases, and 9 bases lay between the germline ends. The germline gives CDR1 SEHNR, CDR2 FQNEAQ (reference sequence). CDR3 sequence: CASRALGETQYF. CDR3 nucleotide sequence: TGTGCCAGCAGGGCTTTAGGAGAGACCCAGTACTTC.

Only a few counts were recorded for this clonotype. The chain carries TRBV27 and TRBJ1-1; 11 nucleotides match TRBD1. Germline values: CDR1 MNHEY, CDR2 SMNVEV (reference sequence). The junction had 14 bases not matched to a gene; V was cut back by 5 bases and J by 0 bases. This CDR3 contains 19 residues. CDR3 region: CASSPSPRTGGAMNTEAFF. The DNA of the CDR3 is TGTGCCAGCAGTCCCTCCCCAAGGACAGGGGGCGCCATGAACACTGAAGCTTTCTTT.

CDR3 region: CASSVDGTGPYGYTF. CDR3 DNA sequence: TGTGCCAGCAGCGTAGACGGGACAGGGCCCTATGGCTACACCTTC. The chain combines TRBV9 with TRBJ1-2; TRBD1 matches 9 bases. This CDR3 spans 15 amino acids. The ends lost 0 bases at V and 4 bases at J; junction bases unmatched: 4. Germline assignment: CDR1 SGDLS and CDR2 YYNGEE.

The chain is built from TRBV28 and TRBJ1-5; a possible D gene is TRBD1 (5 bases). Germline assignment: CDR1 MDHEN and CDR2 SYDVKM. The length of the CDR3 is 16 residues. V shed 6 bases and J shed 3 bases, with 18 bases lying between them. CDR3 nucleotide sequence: TGTGCCAGCAGCCCCCCCGAGGCCAGGGCCAATCAGCCCCAGCATTTT. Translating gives CASSPPEARANQPQHF. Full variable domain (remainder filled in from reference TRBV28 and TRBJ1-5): DVKVTQSSRYLVKRTGEKVFLECVQDMDHENMFWYRQDPGLGLRLIYFSYDVKMKEKGDIPEGYSVSREKKERFSLILESASTNQTSMYLCASSPPEARANQPQHFGDGTRLSIL.

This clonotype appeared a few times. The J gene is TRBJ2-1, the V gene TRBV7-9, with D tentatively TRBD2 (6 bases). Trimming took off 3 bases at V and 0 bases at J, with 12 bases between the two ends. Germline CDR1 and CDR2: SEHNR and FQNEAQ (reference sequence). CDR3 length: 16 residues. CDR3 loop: CASSFGRGSSYNEQFF. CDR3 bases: TGTGCCAGCAGCTTTGGCCGGGGGAGCTCCTACAATGAGCAGTTCTTC. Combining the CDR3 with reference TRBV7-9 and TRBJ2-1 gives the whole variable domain DTGVSQNPRHKITKRGQNVTFRCDPISEHNRLYWYRQTLGQGPEFLTYFQNEAQLEKSRLLSDRFSAERPKGSFSTLEIQRTEQGDSAMYLCASSFGRGSSYNEQFFGPGTRLTVL.

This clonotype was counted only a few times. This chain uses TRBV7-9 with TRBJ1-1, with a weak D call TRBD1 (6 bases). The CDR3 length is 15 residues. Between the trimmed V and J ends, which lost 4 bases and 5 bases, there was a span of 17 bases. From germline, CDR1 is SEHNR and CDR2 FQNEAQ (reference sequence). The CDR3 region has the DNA TGTGCCAGCAGCTCGCAGGTGGGGGCTAGGACTGAAGCTTTCTTT. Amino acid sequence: CASSSQVGARTEAFF.

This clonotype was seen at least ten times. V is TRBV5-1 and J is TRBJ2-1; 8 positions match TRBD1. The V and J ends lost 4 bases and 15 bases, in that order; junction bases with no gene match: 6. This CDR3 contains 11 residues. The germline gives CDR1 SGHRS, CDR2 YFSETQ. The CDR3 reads CASSTGQGLFF. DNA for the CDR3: TGCGCCAGCAGCACCGGACAGGGTCTGTTCTTC.